This T cell receptor beta chain was captured in a study of shared clonotypes between healthy human individuals. Across the whole study: The donor group consisted of a couple of women and a few men, aged 18 to 49.

Across several immunoSEQ plates, the genomic DNA of each subset was split evenly. Unsorted PBMC DNA went through sequencing on ten immunoSEQ deep assay plates. Measured with immunoSEQ multiplex PCR; TCRdb has only the in-frame clones, and not every one. The sample has approximately 480,000 clones, 75% to 80% seen once; the top ten hold around 12%. Trimming removed 2 bases at V and 4 bases at J, with 12 bases between. The CDR3 covers 14 residues. The germline V gene has CDR1 GTSNPN and CDR2 SVGIG (reference sequence). The chain uses TRBV30 and TRBJ1-5; weak D call: TRBD1 (6 bases). Sequences were obtained from PBMCs. This receptor was obtained from a woman aged 40 to 55 in good health. Some clones in this sample may be carry-over from other donors' samples. The CDR3 reads CAWSPKGGNQPQHF. The CDR3 bases are TGTGCCTGGAGTCCGAAGGGGGGTAATCAGCCCCAGCATTTT. Supplemented by reference TRBV30 and TRBJ1-5, the full variable domain reads SQTIHQWPATLVQPVGSPLSLECTVEGTSNPNLYWYRQAAGRGLQLLFYSVGIGQISSEVPQNLSASRPQDRQFILSSKKLLLSDSGFYLCAWSPKGGNQPQHFGDGTRLSIL.